This T cell receptor (beta chain) originates from a study of T-cell reconstitution after alpha-beta-depleted transplantation in children. Whole-study results and caveats: Newly produced T cells mostly provided counts and TCRbeta diversity after one year, as hyperexpanded clones declined. Where some patients showed high TCRbeta diversity at day 60, it came from recipient T cells and thymic progenitors that had survived. About two months after transplant, alpha-beta T cells reportedly came from several hundred expanded graft clones.

Unique molecular identifiers tagged the TCRbeta library. TCRdb reprocessed the PCR reads via MiXCR and lists one record per CDR3 protein. The repertoire holds 670,000 or so distinct CDR3 sequences, with around 13% as singletons. This clonotype was seen more than once but under ten times. Its antigen is unidentified. CDR1 and CDR2 from the germline V gene are MGHRA and YSYEKL. The CDR3 contains 16 residues. V was shortened by 0 bases and J by 0 bases, with 12 bases between the two germline ends. Sequenced here: PBMCs, sampled before TCRalphabeta/CD19-depleted stem cell transplant. The gene calls are TRBV4-1 and TRBJ2-7; D remains ambiguous. This TCR came from a girl aged 2-10 years with congenital amegakaryocytic thrombocytopenia, due to receive a stem cell transplant. The CDR3 sequence: CASSQDGGMSSYEQYF. CDR3 coding DNA: TGCGCCAGCAGCCAAGACGGCGGAATGAGCTCCTACGAGCAGTACTTC.